This TCR beta chain was retrieved from a study of shared clonotypes between healthy human individuals. V was pared by 4 bases and J by 8 bases, with 13 bases between. This CDR3 has 13 residues. The germline V gene has CDR1 MDHEN and CDR2 SYDVKM. Clones were read by immunoSEQ multiplex PCR, and TCRdb kept only the in-frame ones, dropping some. The sample lists more than 900,000 clones, about 84% occurring once. Sequencing was carried out using memory CD4+ T cells from PBMCs. Subset of the sample: CD45RA-negative fraction. This clonotype was obtained from a man aged 18 to 30 in good health. Some clones in this sample may be carry-over from other donors' samples. The chain couples TRBV28 to TRBJ2-3, with D perhaps TRBD2 (6 bases). The CDR3: CASSWRAGITQYF. The CDR3, as DNA: TGTGCCAGCAGTTGGAGGGCAGGAATTACGCAGTATTTT.